The 24 T cell receptor beta chains reported below all come from one sample, sequenced in a study of CXCR3-negative and CXCR3-positive naive CD8 T cells. TRB cDNA was prepared as libraries by UMI-labeled 5' RACE. TCRdb re-analyzed the 5' RACE reads; it lists each CDR3 protein once, without DNA. This sample contains 8,800 or so distinct CDR3 sequences. Sequencing was performed on naive CXCR3- CD8+ T cells from blood. Subset denoted: CD45RO-CCR7+CD27+CD95- naive CD8+ T cells lacking CXCR3 (TNR3-). These TCRs come from a human donor in good health. Some clones in this sample may be carry-over from other donors' samples.

The J gene is TRBJ2-3, the V gene TRBV12-3 or TRBV12-4. The CDR3 consists of 14 residues. CDR3 region: CASSFGGGTDTHYF.

The V and J genes are TRBV10-3 and TRBJ2-3; the D call from TCRdb, TRBD2, cannot be confirmed without DNA. Germline assignment: CDR1 ENHRY and CDR2 SYGVKD. CDR3 length: 15 amino acids. The CDR3 loop reads CAISLTSGSTDTQYF.

The J gene is TRBJ2-3, the V gene TRBV2; TCRdb picks TRBD1, but there is no DNA to check that call. In germline, CDR1 is SNHLY, CDR2 FYNNEI. The CDR3 covers 14 residues. Here the CDR3 reads CASASGTGFDTQYF.

This chain links TRBV21-1 with TRBJ2-4; TCRdb gives TRBD1 as the D gene, but with no DNA this cannot be confirmed. TRBV21-1 represents a pseudogene. The CDR3 covers 19 residues. CDR3 residues: CASSKVLRQGGPAKNIQYF.

By frequency, this clonotype registers medium-sized. The chain has TRBV4-3 and TRBJ1-5; the D call of TRBD1 rests on TCRdb alone, since no DNA is present to check it. The CDR3 is made up of 17 amino acids. Germline CDR1 is LGHNA and CDR2 is YSLEER. CDR3 amino acids: CASSQELQGDGNQPQHF.

V is TRBV5-1 and J is TRBJ2-7; there is no DNA to check the TCRdb D call of TRBD1. The CDR3 totals 14 residues. Per germline, CDR1 SGHRS and CDR2 YFSETQ. The CDR3 loop is CASSGQGDLYEQYF.

The V call is TRBV6-1, the J call TRBJ1-1; TCRdb reports TRBD1, a call that lacks DNA to check it against. The CDR3 runs 15 residues. CDR1 is MNHNS and CDR2 is SASEGT in the germline V gene. The CDR3 sequence: CASSVGQEIWTEAFF.

Its frequency marks this clonotype as medium-sized (0.01 to 0.1%). The J gene is TRBJ2-5, the V gene TRBV29-1. This CDR3 region has 12 residues. In germline, CDR1 is SQVTM, CDR2 ANQGSEA. The CDR3 region is CSVETGWETQYF.

In terms of frequency, this clonotype is medium-sized. The V call is TRBV7-2, the J call TRBJ1-1; the TCRdb D gene call, TRBD1, has no DNA to confirm it. The CDR3 loop spans 16 amino acids. Germline-derived CDR1 and CDR2 are SGHTA and FQGNSA. CDR3 amino acids: CASSSDFWTANTEAFF.

The chain combines TRBV20-1 with TRBJ1-4. CDR1 and CDR2 from the germline V gene are DFQATT and SNEGSKA (reference sequence). This CDR3 has 14 residues. The CDR3 reads CSAPKVEAGEKLFF.

The chain couples TRBV3-1 to TRBJ2-3; TCRdb's assignment of TRBD2 cannot be checked, as there is no DNA. The CDR3 is 18 amino acids. From germline, CDR1 is LGHDT and CDR2 YNNKEL (reference sequence). CDR3 region: CASSQDPTGGEDADTQYF.

By frequency, this clonotype registers medium-sized (0.01 to 0.1%). The J gene is TRBJ1-5, the V gene TRBV27. The CDR3 is 13 residues long. Germline assignment: CDR1 MNHEY and CDR2 SMNVEV (reference sequence). CDR3 loop: CASSSNSNQPQHF.

The rearrangement joins TRBV5-1 to TRBJ2-3; lacking DNA, the TRBD1 call made by TCRdb goes unchecked. The germline V gene has CDR1 SGHRS and CDR2 YFSETQ. This CDR3 is built from 15 residues. CDR3: CASSLSGGATDTQYF.

This chain joins TRBV15 and TRBJ2-5. The CDR3 covers 12 residues. The germline gives CDR1 LNHNV, CDR2 YYDKDF (reference sequence). The CDR3 protein is CATSRDPETQYF.

The CDR3 loop reads CASSSNPANYGYTF. J is TRBJ1-2 and V is TRBV27. The CDR3 runs to 14 residues. CDR1 is MNHEY, CDR2 SMNVEV, per germline (reference sequence).

The chain employs TRBV20-1 and TRBJ1-3; the TRBD1 assignment by TCRdb is unverifiable without DNA. Germline V gene sequence: CDR1 DFQATT, CDR2 SNEGSKA (reference sequence). CDR3 length: 17 residues. The CDR3 here is CSARESTNRVPGNTIYF.

This clonotype is classed as medium-sized by frequency. This chain uses TRBV28 with TRBJ2-7; TCRdb lists TRBD2, though no DNA is available to test this call. The CDR3 contains 13 residues. The germline gives CDR1 MDHEN, CDR2 SYDVKM. The chain's CDR3 is CASSFTGTSEQYF.

This clonotype shows up as medium-sized by frequency. The chain carries TRBV19 and TRBJ1-5; lacking DNA, the TRBD1 call made by TCRdb goes unchecked. Germline V CDR1 and CDR2: LNHDA, SQIVND (reference sequence). CDR3 length: 14 residues. This CDR3 is CASSLQGANQPQHF.

The chain carries TRBV11-2 and TRBJ2-1; the D call from TCRdb, TRBD1, cannot be confirmed without DNA. Germline V gene lookup returns CDR1 SGHAT and CDR2 FQNNGV. The CDR3 runs to 14 residues. This CDR3 reads CASTLTGSYNEQFF.

In terms of frequency, this clonotype is large. The genes are TRBV29-1 and TRBJ1-1; TCRdb's D gene call, TRBD1, goes unchecked for lack of DNA. Germline V gives CDR1 SQVTM, CDR2 ANQGSEA. This CDR3 is 13 amino acids long. CDR3 sequence: CSVRTGRGTEAFF.

This clonotype shows up as medium-sized by frequency. The chain recombines TRBV7-9 with TRBJ2-2. The CDR3 runs to 13 residues. The V gene's germline CDR1 is SEHNR and CDR2 FQNEAQ (reference sequence). This chain's CDR3 is CASSYSDTGELFF.

V usage is TRBV2 and J usage is TRBJ2-1. The CDR3 contains 16 residues. From germline, CDR1 is SNHLY and CDR2 FYNNEI. This chain's CDR3 is CASGIRRDHSYNEQFF.

The chain carries TRBV28 and TRBJ2-7; TCRdb's D gene call, TRBD1, goes unchecked for lack of DNA. The CDR3 length is 15 residues. Per the germline V gene, CDR1 is MDHEN and CDR2 is SYDVKM. The CDR3 sequence is CGSSYSPLAGHEQYF.

The V call is TRBV10-3, the J call TRBJ2-7. Germline assignment: CDR1 ENHRY and CDR2 SYGVKD. The CDR3 totals 13 residues. CDR3 loop: CAISVDSTYEQYF.